This is a list of T cell receptor beta chains from one sample in a study of blood T cell repertoires in COVID-19. Profiled with immunoSEQ multiplex PCR; TCRdb holds only in-frame clones, not every one. The data contain about 240,000 clones, roughly 90% of them singletons. Source material: PBMCs or T cells enriched from blood (not recorded which). The receptors here all came from a woman in her 30s who had recovered from COVID-19. Both conserved end residues are part of each CDR3. A D gene is named only where the DNA matches it firmly. Clone size appears in some rows only: once, few, many, or a class for an expanded clone.

>TRBD1|TRBJ1-6|NA|TRBV28
CASSSPGQGHSPLHF
TGTGCCAGCAGTTCTCCGGGACAGGGCCATTCACCCCTCCACTTT
>TRBD1|TRBJ2-3|NA|TRBV11-3
CASSLDRIGQGSDTQYF
TGTGCCAGCAGCTTAGATCGTATCGGACAGGGGTCAGATACGCAGTATTTT
>NA|TRBJ2-7|NA|TRBV12-3/TRBV12-4
CASSFSGYEQYF
TGTGCCAGCAGTTTTTCAGGCTACGAGCAGTACTTC
>NA|TRBJ1-1|NA|TRBV27
CASSLSRDGYTEAFF
TGTGCCAGCAGTCTAAGCAGGGATGGGTACACTGAAGCTTTCTTT
>NA|TRBJ1-2|NA|TRBV1
CVRGERGYGYTF
TGTGTACGGGGTGAGCGAGGCTATGGCTACACCTTC
>TRBD1|TRBJ1-4|NA|TRBV5-1
CASSLRPPGQGMGNEKLFF
TGCGCCAGCAGCTTGAGGCCTCCGGGACAGGGAATGGGTAATGAAAAACTGTTTTTT
>NA|TRBJ2-7|NA|TRBV28
CASSTYSYEQYF
TGTGCCAGCTCAACATATTCCTACGAGCAGTACTTC
>TRBD2|TRBJ2-3|NA|TRBV6-4
CASSEAGEVTDTQYF
TGTGCCAGCAGTGAGGCGGGAGAGGTAACAGATACGCAGTATTTT
>NA|TRBJ1-4|NA|TRBV2
CASTPVGVGEKLFF
TGTGCCAGCACTCCTGTGGGCGTGGGTGAAAAACTGTTTTTT
>NA|TRBJ1-2|NA|TRBV4-3
CASSPGNRRGAGANYGYTF
TGCGCCAGCAGCCCTGGGAACCGACGTGGTGCAGGGGCTAACTATGGCTACACCTTC
>NA|TRBJ1-1|once|TRBV4-2
CASSQTPARDTEAFF
TGTGCCAGCAGCCAAACTCCGGCGAGGGACACTGAAGCTTTCTTT
>NA|TRBJ2-3|NA|TRBV21-1
CASSKPWGQSTDTQYF
TGTGCCAGCAGCAAGCCCTGGGGACAGAGCACAGATACGCAGTATTTT
>TRBD1|TRBJ1-1|NA|TRBV7-9
CASSLATAGGGTEAFF
TGTGCCAGCAGCTTAGCGACGGCAGGGGGTGGAACTGAAGCTTTCTTT
>NA|TRBJ1-1|once|TRBV30
CAWFWRAGTEAFF
TGTGCCTGGTTCTGGCGGGCGGGTACTGAAGCTTTCTTT